This is a list of T cell receptor beta chains from one sample in a study of PD-1 blockade in classical Hodgkin lymphoma. Sequencing was performed with immunoSEQ multiplex PCR; in TCRdb, only in-frame clones are kept and a portion is missing. The data hold 130,000 to 150,000 clones, with less than 80% observed a single time. Sequencing used peripheral blood mononuclear cells (PBMCs), obtained before the second cycle of nivolumab. The receptors originated from a human donor with classical Hodgkin lymphoma. The CDR3 runs from the conserved cysteine through the conserved F or W. The D gene is left open where the match is weak. Clone size is stated in some rows and not others, as once, few, many or a class when expanded.

v_call: TRBV6-1
j_call: TRBJ2-1
d_call: NA
clone_size: NA
cdr3_nt: TGTGCCAGCAGGGAGGGCCAGCTCCTCTACAATGAGCAGTTCTTC
cdr3_aa: CASREGQLLYNEQFF

v_call: TRBV5-1
j_call: TRBJ1-2
d_call: NA
clone_size: NA
cdr3_nt: TGCGCCAGCAGCCTGGGAAGCTATGGCTACACCTTC
cdr3_aa: CASSLGSYGYTF

v_call: TRBV9
j_call: TRBJ1-2
d_call: NA
clone_size: NA
cdr3_nt: TGTGCCAGCAGCCCCTTCGCAAGTGAGAACTATGGCTACACCTTC
cdr3_aa: CASSPFASENYGYTF

v_call: TRBV5-5
j_call: TRBJ2-7
d_call: NA
clone_size: NA
cdr3_nt: TGTGCCAGCAGCGCCACAGGGAACGAGCAGTACTTC
cdr3_aa: CASSATGNEQYF

v_call: TRBV7-2
j_call: TRBJ2-7
d_call: NA
clone_size: NA
cdr3_nt: TGTGCCAGCAGCTCTAGGTCCAGGGGTTACGAGCAGTACTTC
cdr3_aa: CASSSRSRGYEQYF

v_call: TRBV4-1
j_call: TRBJ1-1
d_call: TRBD1
clone_size: NA
cdr3_nt: TGCGCCAGCAGCCAAGATAGCTATGGGACAGGGGCACCGAACACTGAAGCTTTCTTT
cdr3_aa: CASSQDSYGTGAPNTEAFF

v_call: TRBV6-5
j_call: TRBJ2-6
d_call: NA
clone_size: NA
cdr3_nt: TGTGCCATAACCGAAGCGGGTACCGGGGCCAACGTCCTGACTTTC
cdr3_aa: CAITEAGTGANVLTF

v_call: TRBV27
j_call: TRBJ2-1
d_call: NA
clone_size: NA
cdr3_nt: TGTGCCAGCAGTCCAACAGTGGGGATGGGCAATGAGCAGTTCTTC
cdr3_aa: CASSPTVGMGNEQFF

v_call: TRBV5-6
j_call: TRBJ2-5
d_call: NA
clone_size: few
cdr3_nt: TGTGCCAGCAGCTGGGACATACAAGAGACCCAGTACTTC
cdr3_aa: CASSWDIQETQYF

v_call: TRBV7-8
j_call: TRBJ2-3
d_call: TRBD2
clone_size: once
cdr3_nt: TGTGCCTCGACCGTTAGCGGGAGCCCAGATACGCAGTATTTT
cdr3_aa: CASTVSGSPDTQYF